This T cell receptor (beta chain) was observed in a study of blood T cells in healthy people across ages. Primed by a sample-barcoded 5' primer and a J-beta primer mix, a second PCR proceeded for about 6 to 11 cycles. Each CDR3 protein gets one entry after TCRdb re-called the 5' RACE reads with MiXCR. The table includes about 510,000 distinct CDR3 sequences, over 25% detected once. Trimming cost V 7 bases and J 1 base, with 9 bases left between them. The CDR3 runs to 13 residues. Germline CDR1 LNHDA, CDR2 SQIVND (reference sequence). The table lists this clonotype with a few counts. The same specimen was also included in a second study, on T cells of mothers and their children.

The chain employs TRBV19 and TRBJ2-3; no clear D. Source material: blood. This TCR came from a boy younger than 10 in good health. The CDR3 protein is CASTAKGTDTQYF. In DNA, the CDR3 is TGTGCCAGTACGGCCAAGGGCACAGATACGCAGTATTTT. Full variable domain (missing parts from reference TRBV19 and TRBJ2-3): DGGITQSPKYLFRKEGQNVTLSCEQNLNHDAMYWYRQDPGQGLRLIYYSQIVNDFQKGDIAEGYSVSREKKESFPLTVTSAQKNPTAFYLCASTAKGTDTQYFGPGTRLTVL.